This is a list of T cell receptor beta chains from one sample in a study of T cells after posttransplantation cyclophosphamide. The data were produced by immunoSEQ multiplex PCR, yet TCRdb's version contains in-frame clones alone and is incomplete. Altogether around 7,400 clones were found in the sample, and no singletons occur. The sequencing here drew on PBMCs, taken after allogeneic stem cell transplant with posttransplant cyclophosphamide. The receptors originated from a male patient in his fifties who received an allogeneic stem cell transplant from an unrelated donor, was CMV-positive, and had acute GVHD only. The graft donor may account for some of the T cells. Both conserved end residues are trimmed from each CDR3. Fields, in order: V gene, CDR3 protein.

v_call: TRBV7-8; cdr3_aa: ASSLLPRYQPQH
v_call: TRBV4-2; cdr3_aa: ASSTRTGGAYGYT
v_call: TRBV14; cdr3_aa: ASSQTGTGWDSKQF
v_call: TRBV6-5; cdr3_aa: ASRKGDRRSYEQY
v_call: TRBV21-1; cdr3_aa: ASSTRQGRDTQY
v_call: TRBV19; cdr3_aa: ASSMGPNQPQH
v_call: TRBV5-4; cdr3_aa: ASSFWRGNTGELF
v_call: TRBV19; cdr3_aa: ASSITENGYT
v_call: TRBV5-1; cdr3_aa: ASKGATEGELF
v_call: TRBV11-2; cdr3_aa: ASSLVLAGETQY
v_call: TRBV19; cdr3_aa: ATRGQFNEKLF
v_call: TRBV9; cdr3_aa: ASSVEGQTLYGYT
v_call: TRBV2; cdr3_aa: ASRFQGGGNQPQH
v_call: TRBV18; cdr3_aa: ASSPEQGSSNEQF
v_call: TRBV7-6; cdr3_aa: ASSLFRPGGGTGELF
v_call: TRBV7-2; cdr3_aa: ASSPQRGRTDTQY
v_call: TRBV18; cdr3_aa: ASSPGFRGEESYEQY
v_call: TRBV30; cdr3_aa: AWRRGQGNNEQF
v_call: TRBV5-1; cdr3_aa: ASSQRSRVNTEAF
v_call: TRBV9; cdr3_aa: ASRRGLMNTEAF
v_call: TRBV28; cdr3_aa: ASSGGVTGELF
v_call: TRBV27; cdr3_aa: ASSPMGGRRSNQPQH
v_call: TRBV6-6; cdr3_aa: ASSRVAGELF
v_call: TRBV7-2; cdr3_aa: ASSLDGRTYEQY
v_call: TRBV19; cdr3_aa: ASSTRDRGNEKLF
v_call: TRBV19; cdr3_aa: ASSIITGGSGGQPQH
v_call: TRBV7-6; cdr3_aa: ASSATGSPNQPQH
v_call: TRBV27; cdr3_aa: ASSLNRVQETQY
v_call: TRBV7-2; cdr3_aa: ASSLEADKFYGYT
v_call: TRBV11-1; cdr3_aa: ASNQGNSRNEQF
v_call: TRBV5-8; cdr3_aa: ASTQDRGMEVNIQY
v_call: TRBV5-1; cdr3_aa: ASSVGVSQETQY
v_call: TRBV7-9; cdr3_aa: ASGRTEINEQF
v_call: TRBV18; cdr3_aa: ASSPALAGNEQF
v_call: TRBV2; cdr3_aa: ASSEVTALRIEQY
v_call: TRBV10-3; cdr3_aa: AIRGGGGTDTQY
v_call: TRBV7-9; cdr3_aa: ASSSIGPIVGGAIEQF
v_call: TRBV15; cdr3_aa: ATSVSKRHANSPLH
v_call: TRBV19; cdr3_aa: ASSFQGAAGAYEQY
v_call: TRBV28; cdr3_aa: ASSLGGSRYGYT
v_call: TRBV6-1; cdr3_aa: ASSGGLAGNEQF
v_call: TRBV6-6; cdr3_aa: ASSYRVYEQY
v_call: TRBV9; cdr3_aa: ASSVEGDTEAF
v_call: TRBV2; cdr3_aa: ASSRTGPRGTIY
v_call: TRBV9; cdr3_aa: ASSVGSGTGFHEQY
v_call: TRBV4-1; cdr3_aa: ASSQDSRGRAEAF
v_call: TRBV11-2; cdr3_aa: ASNHGGASYNEQF
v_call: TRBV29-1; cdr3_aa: SVSQGTTDTQY
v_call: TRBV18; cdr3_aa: ASSPPWASGSGDTQY
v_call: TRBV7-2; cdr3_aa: ASSFDSTVDTQY
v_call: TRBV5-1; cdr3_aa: ASSLTVGGAQETQY
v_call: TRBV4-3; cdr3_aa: ASSQDYFLEQY
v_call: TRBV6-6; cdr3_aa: ASIKTTGTDGYT
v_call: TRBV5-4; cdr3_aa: ASSRLGGGTNYGYT
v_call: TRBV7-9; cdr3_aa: ASSGRGVGTEAF